This passage covers 26 T cell receptor beta chains from one sample sequenced in a study of T-cell memory formation after mild COVID-19. MiXCR was run by TCRdb on the 5' RACE reads, yielding one entry per CDR3 protein. The data show about 360,000 distinct CDR3 sequences, with approximately 13% seen just once and 20% to 25% held by the top ten. The sequenced sample consisted of PBMCs or a T cell subset sorted from them (not recorded which). All receptors come from a man between 18 and 35 years old who had mild COVID-19 (a few samples of this study predate the infection). Cell type and time point are not known.

The chain carries TRBV6-5 and TRBJ1-2; D may be TRBD1 (6 bases). This CDR3 has 15 amino acids. In germline, CDR1 is MNHEY, CDR2 SVGAGI. V dropped 8 bases and J dropped 3 bases, with 19 bases sitting between them. As DNA, the CDR3 is TGTGCCAGCCGCCCAGAGGTGGGGGGCGACTATGGCTACACCTTC. Translation: CASRPEVGGDYGYTF.

This clonotype was observed a few times. The chain joins TRBV4-2 to TRBJ2-5; D is unclear. Trimming shortened V by 0 bases and J by 4 bases, and 12 bases separated the two germline ends. The germline V gene encodes CDR1 LGHNA and CDR2 YNFKEQ. CDR3 length: 15 residues. The CDR3 DNA is TGTGCCAGCAGCCAAGAGCAGGCGAGCCGAGAGACCCAGTACTTC. This sequence encodes CASSQEQASRETQYF.

This clonotype occurred a few times. The chain has TRBV21-1 and TRBJ2-2; TRBD1, the D gene given by the table, was not confirmed from the DNA. TRBV21-1 is a known pseudogene. The CDR3 consists of 12 residues. This CDR3 is CASSKLRAILFF. CDR3 bases: TGTGCCAGCAGCAAACTCCGGGCCATACTGTTTTTT.

This clonotype was found many times. The chain combines TRBV6-4 with TRBJ2-3; maybe TRBD2 (5 bases). In germline, CDR1 is MRHNA, CDR2 SNTAGT. V lost 2 bases to trimming and J lost 3 bases, with 6 bases between them. The CDR3 is made up of 13 amino acids. Here the CDR3 DNA reads TGTGCCAGCAGTGACAGGGAGACAGATACGCAGTATTTT. Protein sequence: CASSDRETDTQYF.

This clonotype occurred a few times. The CDR3 loop reads CASGETRQILYGYTF. DNA of the CDR3: TGTGCCAGCGGCGAGACCCGACAGATCCTCTATGGCTACACCTTC. The chain links TRBV28 to TRBJ1-2; the D gene is possibly TRBD1 (5 bases). V lost 8 bases and J lost 4, with 20 bases in between. Germline V gene lookup returns CDR1 MDHEN and CDR2 SYDVKM. This CDR3 region has 15 residues.

This clonotype showed up many times. The chain is built from TRBV7-2 and TRBJ1-6; D not certain. Trimming pared 4 bases from V and 10 bases from J, leaving 8 bases between. CDR3 length: 12 amino acids. Germline CDR1 and CDR2: SGHTA and FQGNSA. Here the CDR3 DNA reads TGTGCCAGCAGCTCTCCGTGGTCACCCCTCCACTTT. Translated, it gives CASSSPWSPLHF.

There are a few counts of this clonotype. The CDR3 DNA is TGTGCCAGCACCCCTACCCCGGGACGCAGCATTTATGGCTACACCTTC. Translated, it gives CASTPTPGRSIYGYTF. The chain combines TRBV5-5 with TRBJ1-2, with a tentative D call TRBD1 (5 bases). V was shortened by 6 bases and J by 5 bases, with 23 bases between the two germline ends. In germline, CDR1 is SGHKS, CDR2 YYEKEE (reference sequence). This CDR3 is 16 amino acids long.

This clonotype occurred a few times. The J gene is TRBJ2-5, the V gene TRBV10-3; D not resolved. The V gene lost 3 bases and the J gene lost 4 bases, with 12 bases spanning the gap. The CDR3 consists of 14 residues. Germline CDR1 reads ENHRY; CDR2 reads SYGVKD. Written as DNA, the CDR3 is TGTGCCATCAGTGAAACAGTCCCCGGAGAGACCCAGTACTTC. Its translation: CAISETVPGETQYF.

This clonotype was found many times. The rearrangement uses TRBV5-1 and TRBJ2-1, with D perhaps TRBD1 (5 bases). In germline, CDR1 is SGHRS, CDR2 YFSETQ. Trimming took off 3 bases at V and 0 bases at J, with 10 bases between the two ends. The CDR3 is 15 amino acids. CDR3 bases: TGCGCCAGCAGCTCGGACACCAGCTCCTACAATGAGCAGTTCTTC. Translation: CASSSDTSSYNEQFF.

This clonotype was observed a handful of times. This chain joins TRBV7-2 and TRBJ2-3, with D perhaps TRBD1 (6 bases). The length of the CDR3 is 15 residues. Germline V gene data show CDR1 as SGHTA and CDR2 as FQGNSA. With 3 bases removed from V and 3 bases from J, the gap between germline ends came to 13 bases. CDR3 residues: CASSLAGQGTDTQYF. The CDR3 DNA reads TGTGCCAGCAGCTTGGCAGGTCAGGGGACAGATACGCAGTATTTT.

The V call is TRBV2, the J call TRBJ2-7, with 7 bases lining up with TRBD1. The germline CDR1 and CDR2 sequences are SNHLY and FYNNEI. V shed 3 bases and J 4 bases; nucleotides not matched to a gene: 3. CDR3 size: 13 residues. In DNA, the CDR3 is TGTGCCAGCAGTGAGGAGACAGGGTACGAGCAGTACTTC. Encoded protein: CASSEETGYEQYF.

This clonotype was seen a handful of times. The chain carries TRBV23-1 and TRBJ2-7; 8 bases are a match to TRBD1. Being an ORF, TRBV23-1 has a function that is uncertain. Trimming cost V 4 bases and J 10 bases; bases outside gene matches: 3. The CDR3 covers 11 residues. CDR3 loop: CASSPTGVQYV. The CDR3 bases are TGCGCCAGCAGTCCGACAGGGGTTCAGTACGTC.

About this clonotype itself: No conserved phenylalanine or tryptophan is present at the end of the CDR3, so a read error is the likely explanation. V gene TRBV11-2 combines with J gene TRBJ2-6; TRBD1 matches 10 bases. The trim removed 5 bases at V and 1 base at J, leaving 5 bases unmatched. Looked up from germline, CDR1 is SGHAT and CDR2 is FQNNGV. The CDR3 is made up of 17 amino acids. Here the CDR3 reads CASSPGTGASGANVLTL. In nucleotides, the CDR3 is TGTGCCAGCAGCCCCGGGACAGGGGCGTCTGGGGCCAACGTCCTGACTTTA.

This clonotype was seen more than once but under ten times. The rearrangement uses TRBV30 and TRBJ1-4, with 8 bases identical to TRBD1. Germline-derived CDR1 and CDR2 are GTSNPN and SVGIG (reference sequence). With V trimmed by 0 bases and J by 7 bases, 7 bases remained unmatched. The CDR3 spans 15 residues. This CDR3 reads CAWSVWTGFGEKLFF. In DNA form, the CDR3 reads TGTGCCTGGAGTGTCTGGACAGGGTTTGGTGAAAAACTGTTTTTT. The full variable domain, in which reference TRBV30 and TRBJ1-4 provide the parts outside the CDR3, is SQTIHQWPATLVQPVGSPLSLECTVEGTSNPNLYWYRQAAGRGLQLLFYSVGIGQISSEVPQNLSASRPQDRQFILSSKKLLLSDSGFYLCAWSVWTGFGEKLFFGSGTQLSVL.

This clonotype has only a few counts. This chain connects TRBV7-9 to TRBJ2-7; tentatively, D is TRBD1 or TRBD2 (5 bases each). Trimming cost V 5 bases and J 4 bases, with 24 bases left between them. The CDR3 covers 17 residues. Germline V CDR1 and CDR2: SEHNR, FQNEAQ (reference sequence). CDR3 DNA: TGTGCCAGCAGCCCAAGGGAGACAGAACTTGATAGATACGAGCAGTACTTC. This sequence encodes CASSPRETELDRYEQYF.

The rearrangement uses TRBV7-9 and TRBJ2-2, with D possibly TRBD2 on 6 matching bases. Trimming removed 10 bases from V and 6 bases from J, with 12 bases in between. CDR3 size: 12 residues. From germline, CDR1 is SEHNR and CDR2 FQNEAQ (reference sequence). CDR3 in DNA: TGTGCCACCCGGAGGGACCCCGGGGAGCTGTTTTTT. It yields the protein CATRRDPGELFF. The full variable domain, its missing parts supplied by reference TRBV7-9 and TRBJ2-2, is DTGVSQNPRHKITKRGQNVTFRCDPISEHNRLYWYRQTLGQGPEFLTYFQNEAQLEKSRLLSDRFSAERPKGSFSTLEIQRTEQGDSAMYLCATRRDPGELFFGEGSRLTVL.

The DNA for the CDR3 is TGTGCCAGCAGCGGGGGTTTAGGCACAGATACGCAGTATTTT. Protein: CASSGGLGTDTQYF. This rearrangement joins TRBV9 to TRBJ2-3; D is uncertain. The CDR3 contains 14 residues. Germline CDR1 is SGDLS and CDR2 is YYNGEE. Trimming took 3 bases from V and 1 from J, leaving 9 bases between them. The entire variable domain, with the rest obtained from reference TRBV9 and TRBJ2-3, is as follows: DSGVTQTPKHLITATGQRVTLRCSPRSGDLSVYWYQQSLDQGLQFLIQYYNGEERAKGNILERFSAQQFPDLHSELNLSSLELGDSALYFCASSGGLGTDTQYFGPGTRLTVL.

This chain uses TRBV12-3 or TRBV12-4 with TRBJ2-5; TRBD2 agrees at 14 bases. The V and J ends lost 5 bases and 3 bases, in that order; junction bases with no gene match: 8. The CDR3 length is 17 residues. The CDR3 DNA is TGTGCCAGCAGTCTGTGGGGACTAGCGGGGGTTGAAGAGACCCAGTACTTC. Amino acids: CASSLWGLAGVEETQYF.

In its sample, this clonotype was seen many times. The chain links TRBV11-2 to TRBJ2-1; TRBD2 might be the D (6 bases). Trimming removed 10 bases at V and 4 bases at J, with 14 bases between. The CDR3 sequence is 13 residues long. The germline V gene encodes CDR1 SGHAT and CDR2 FQNNGV. The CDR3 loop is CATTSGLYNEQFF. For the CDR3, the DNA is TGTGCCACAACGAGCGGGCTTTACAATGAGCAGTTCTTC. Looking up the rest from reference TRBV11-2 and TRBJ2-1 gives the full variable domain: EAGVAQSPRYKIIEKRQSVAFWCNPISGHATLYWYQQILGQGPKLLIQFQNNGVVDDSQLPKDRFSAERLKGVDSTLKIQPAKLEDSAVYLCATTSGLYNEQFFGPGTRLTVL.

There are a few counts of this clonotype. The chain joins TRBV7-3 to TRBJ2-7, with D possibly TRBD2 on 6 matching bases. Trimming cost V 3 bases and J 2 bases, with 20 bases left between them. Germline V lookup: CDR1 SGHTA, CDR2 FQGTGA. The CDR3 spans 17 residues. The CDR3 region has the DNA TGTGCCAGCAGCTTCCTCACCTTGCGGGGACCCACCTACGAGCAGTACGTC. The encoded protein is CASSFLTLRGPTYEQYV.

For the CDR3, the DNA is TGTGCCAGCAGACGAGGGGGCGCCGGGAATGAGCAGTTCTTC. Protein product: CASRRGGAGNEQFF. The chain is built from TRBV2 and TRBJ2-1, with TRBD1 matching over 7 bases. CDR1 SNHLY and CDR2 FYNNEI come from the germline V gene. This CDR3 region has 14 residues. Unmatched junction bases numbered 9, after V lost 6 bases and J lost 7 bases.

This clonotype occurred many times. V and J are TRBV7-3 and TRBJ2-5; D is perhaps TRBD1 (5 bases). From germline, CDR1 is SGHTA and CDR2 FQGTGA. This CDR3 is 13 amino acids long. Trimming shortened V by 2 bases and J by 5 bases, and 9 bases separated the two germline ends. CDR3 loop: CASSLRQGETQYF. The CDR3 DNA is TGTGCCAGCAGCTTACGTCAGGGTGAGACCCAGTACTTC.

This clonotype has just a few counts. The chain couples TRBV27 to TRBJ1-5; D gene unclear. The CDR3 is 15 amino acids. The V and J ends lost 1 base and 1 base respectively, with 8 bases between them. Germline CDR1 MNHEY, CDR2 SMNVEV (reference sequence). CDR3 coding DNA: TGTGCCAGCAGTTTATGGGCAGAGAGCAATCAGCCCCAGCATTTT. Encoded protein: CASSLWAESNQPQHF.

V usage is TRBV7-2 and J usage is TRBJ2-1; 8 bases map to TRBD2. The CDR3 totals 17 residues. Looked up from germline, CDR1 is SGHTA and CDR2 is FQGNSA. After removal of 1 base from V and 2 bases from J, the junction contained 7 bases not matched to a gene. The CDR3: CASSLGAGGATYNEQFF. In nucleotides, the CDR3 is TGTGCCAGCAGCTTAGGGGCGGGGGGAGCGACCTACAATGAGCAGTTCTTC.

The chain couples TRBV7-2 to TRBJ2-3; no reliable D call. The CDR3 has 12 amino acids. The V end lost 5 bases, the J end lost 6 bases, and 9 bases lay between the germline ends. Germline CDR1 and CDR2: SGHTA and FQGNSA. The CDR3 sequence is CASSPVGDTQYF. DNA for the CDR3: TGTGCCAGCAGCCCGGTGGGGGATACGCAGTATTTT.

V usage is TRBV5-1 and J usage is TRBJ1-1; possible D gene TRBD1, 6 bases. Germline-derived CDR1 and CDR2 are SGHRS and YFSETQ. CDR3 length: 14 amino acids. The germline V and J ends were trimmed by 7 bases and 6 bases, with 19 bases remaining between them. This chain's CDR3 is CASGIGGEGSEAFF. CDR3 in DNA: TGCGCCAGCGGCATTGGGGGCGAGGGTTCTGAAGCTTTCTTT.